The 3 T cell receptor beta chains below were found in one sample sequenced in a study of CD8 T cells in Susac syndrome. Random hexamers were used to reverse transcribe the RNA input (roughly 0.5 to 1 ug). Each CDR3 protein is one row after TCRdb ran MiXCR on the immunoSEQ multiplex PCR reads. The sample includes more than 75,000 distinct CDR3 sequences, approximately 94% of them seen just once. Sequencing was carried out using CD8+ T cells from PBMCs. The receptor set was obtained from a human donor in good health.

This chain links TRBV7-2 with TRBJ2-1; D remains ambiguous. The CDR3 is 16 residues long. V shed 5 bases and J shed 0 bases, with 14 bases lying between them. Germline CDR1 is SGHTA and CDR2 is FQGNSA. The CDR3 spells CASSPPGPSSYNEQFF. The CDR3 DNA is TGTGCCAGCAGCCCGCCCGGCCCAAGCTCCTACAATGAGCAGTTCTTC. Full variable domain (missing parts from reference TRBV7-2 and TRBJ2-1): GAGVSQSPSNKVTEKGKDVELRCDPISGHTALYWYRQSLGQGLEFLIYFQGNSAPDKSGLPSDRFSAERTGGSVSTLTIQRTQQEDSAVYLCASSPPGPSSYNEQFFGPGTRLTVL.

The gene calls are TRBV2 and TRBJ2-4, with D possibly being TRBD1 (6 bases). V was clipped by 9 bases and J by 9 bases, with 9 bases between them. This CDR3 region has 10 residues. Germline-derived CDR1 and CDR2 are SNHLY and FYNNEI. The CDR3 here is CASQGRIQYF. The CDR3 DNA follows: TGTGCCAGTCAGGGGCGCATTCAGTACTTC.

The CDR3 region is CASSQDRGFGTDTQYF. CDR3 sequence (DNA): TGCGCCAGCAGCCAAGATCGGGGATTCGGCACAGATACGCAGTATTTT. The genes are TRBV4-3 and TRBJ2-3; tentatively, D is TRBD2 (5 bases). Trimming pared 0 bases from V and 1 base from J, leaving 11 bases between. The CDR3 spans 16 residues. Germline CDR1 is LGHNA and CDR2 is YSLEER.